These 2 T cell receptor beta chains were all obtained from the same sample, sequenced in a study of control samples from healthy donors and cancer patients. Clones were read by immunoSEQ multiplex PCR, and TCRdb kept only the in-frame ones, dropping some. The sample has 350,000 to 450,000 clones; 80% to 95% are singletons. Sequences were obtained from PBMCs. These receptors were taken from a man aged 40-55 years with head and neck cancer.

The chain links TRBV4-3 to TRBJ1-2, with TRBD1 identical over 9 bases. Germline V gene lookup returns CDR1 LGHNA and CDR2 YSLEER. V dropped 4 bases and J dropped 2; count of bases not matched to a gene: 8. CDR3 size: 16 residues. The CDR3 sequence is CASSPLGQGQNYGYTF. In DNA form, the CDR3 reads TGCGCCAGCAGCCCACTCGGACAGGGGCAAAACTATGGCTACACCTTC.

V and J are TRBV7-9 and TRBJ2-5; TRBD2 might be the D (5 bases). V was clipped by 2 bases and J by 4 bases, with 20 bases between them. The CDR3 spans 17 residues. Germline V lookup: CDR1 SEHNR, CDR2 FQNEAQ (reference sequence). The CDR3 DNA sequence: TGTGCCAGCAGCTTAACAAGGCGGCTTGGGAGCACAGAGACCCAGTACTTC. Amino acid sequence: CASSLTRRLGSTETQYF.